This TCR beta chain was identified during a study of blood T cell repertoires in COVID-19. Whole-study context: Samples came from the United States, Italy and Spain, spanning acute and convalescent COVID-19. T cells, B-cell-depleted T cells, or PBMCs supplied cDNA or gDNA.

Sequenced by immunoSEQ multiplex PCR; TCRdb stores in-frame clones only, minus some. The data show some 74,000 clones, around 77% seen once. This CDR3 is 16 amino acids long. Per germline, CDR1 MNHEY and CDR2 SVGEGT. The V gene lost 2 bases and the J gene lost 6 bases, with 16 bases spanning the gap. The chain links TRBV6-2 or TRBV6-3 to TRBJ2-2; weak D call: TRBD1 (5 bases). Sample: peripheral blood. This TCR was sampled from a man in his 70s with active or convalescent COVID-19. CDR3 coding DNA: TGTGCCAGCAGTTACACCCAAACGCGACAGCCCGGGGAGCTGTTTTTT. Translated, it gives CASSYTQTRQPGELFF.